One sample yielded the 23 T cell receptor beta chains listed below, sequenced in a study of T cells in Graves' hyperthyroidism and ophthalmopathy. The CDR3 regions of TCR beta were amplified from RNA transcripts. An initial round of RT-PCR targeting the TCR CDR3 relied on the HTBI primer set. TCRdb itself ran the multiplex PCR reads through MiXCR, one entry per CDR3 protein. The data contain roughly 700,000 distinct CDR3 sequences, approximately 15% of them singletons. The sample comprised blood. These receptors were collected from a man aged 50-60 years with Graves' hyperthyroidism.

The chain carries TRBV20-1 and TRBJ2-2; 11 bases line up with TRBD2. The length of the CDR3 is 13 residues. Germline V lookup: CDR1 DFQATT, CDR2 SNEGSKA (reference sequence). Losses at the gene ends were 6 bases for V and 5 bases for J; bases not matched to a gene: 2. Here the CDR3 reads CSATSGSTGELFF. DNA of the CDR3: TGCAGTGCAACTAGCGGGAGTACCGGGGAGCTGTTTTTT.

About this clonotype itself: This clone may be a read error of a much larger clone one base away. The gene calls are TRBV11-2 and TRBJ1-1; no clear D. The CDR3 sequence is 14 residues long. Germline V gives CDR1 SGHAT, CDR2 FQNNGV. V was trimmed by 3 bases and J by 9 bases, leaving 17 bases between them. The CDR3, as DNA: TGTGCCAGCAGCTTGAGCGGTGAGACGGAGAAAGCTTTCTTT. Its protein product is CASSLSGETEKAFF.

Many counts were recorded for this clonotype. The gene calls are TRBV12-3 or TRBV12-4 and TRBJ1-2; weak D call: TRBD1 (5 bases). V lost 4 bases to trimming and J lost 10 bases, with 13 bases between them. The CDR3 totals 12 residues. The CDR3 coding sequence is TGTGCCAGCAGTTATCAGGGAGATAACTACACCTTC. Its translation is CASSYQGDNYTF.

This clonotype was recorded a few times. The rearrangement links TRBV10-3 to TRBJ2-6; D ambiguous. V shed 10 bases and J shed 0 bases, with 4 bases lying between them. Germline V gene data show CDR1 as ENHRY and CDR2 as SYGVKD. The CDR3 contains 12 residues. The CDR3 region is CATDSGANVLTF. CDR3 DNA: TGTGCCACAGACTCTGGGGCCAACGTCCTGACTTTC.

The genes are TRBV15 and TRBJ2-6, with D possibly being TRBD2 (5 bases). CDR1 and CDR2 from the germline V gene are LNHNV and YYDKDF (reference sequence). The CDR3 is 14 amino acids. V was shortened by 7 bases and J by 0 bases, with 7 bases between the two germline ends. CDR3 protein: CATNRGSGANVLTF. In DNA, the CDR3 is TGTGCCACCAATCGGGGCTCTGGGGCCAACGTCCTGACTTTC.

This clonotype was counted at least ten times. V is TRBV6-2 or TRBV6-3 and J is TRBJ2-2; maybe TRBD2 (5 bases). CDR1 MNHEY and CDR2 SVGEGT come from the germline V gene. This CDR3 is built from 16 residues. The V gene lost 2 bases and the J gene lost 1 base, with 11 bases spanning the gap. The CDR3 DNA follows: TGTGCCAGCAGTTACCAGGCTGGGAGGAACACCGGGGAGCTGTTTTTT. It yields the protein CASSYQAGRNTGELFF.

As for this clonotype: Mismatch with germline at one junction end may stem from a read error. The chain recombines TRBV29-1 with TRBJ2-2; possibly TRBD2 for D (5 bases). Germline values: CDR1 SQVTM, CDR2 ANQGSEA. The CDR3 covers 13 residues. This CDR3 reads CSGKRANTGEPFF. The CDR3 bases are TGCAGCGGTAAACGGGCCAACACCGGGGAGCCGTTTTTT.

For this clonotype: This clone may be a read error of a much larger clone one base away. The chain links TRBV7-9 to TRBJ2-1, with 9 bases aligning to TRBD2. Per the germline V gene, CDR1 is SEHNR and CDR2 is FQNEAQ (reference sequence). V lost 5 bases and J lost 3; bases outside the gene matches: 5. This CDR3 contains 15 residues. The CDR3 sequence is CASSGLAGHYNEQFF. The CDR3 region has the DNA TGTGCCAGCAGCGGGCTAGCGGGACACTACAATGAGCAGTTCTTC.

The sample holds many counts of this clonotype. The V gene is TRBV6-2 or TRBV6-3, the J gene TRBJ1-5, with D tentatively TRBD1 (6 bases). The CDR3 length is 15 residues. V was cut by 4 bases and J by 3 bases, with 13 bases left in between. In germline, CDR1 is MNHEY, CDR2 SVGEGT. The DNA of the CDR3 is TGTGCCAGCAGTTTCGACGACAGGCCCAATCAGCCCCAGCATTTT. Protein sequence: CASSFDDRPNQPQHF.

This clonotype showed up many times. The chain carries TRBV7-9 and TRBJ1-1; no definite D call. Germline-derived CDR1 and CDR2 are SEHNR and FQNEAQ (reference sequence). This CDR3 has 17 residues. Deletions cut 4 bases from V and 1 base from J, with 19 bases between. As DNA, the CDR3 is TGTGCCAGCAGCTCAACTCGCACTCGGACGGGGAACACTGAAGCTTTCTTT. It is translated as CASSSTRTRTGNTEAFF.

The genes are TRBV19 and TRBJ1-1; 7 bases are shared with TRBD1. The germline V gene encodes CDR1 LNHDA and CDR2 SQIVND (reference sequence). This CDR3 has 15 amino acids. J was trimmed by 5 bases and V by 2 bases; bases with no gene match: 8. The CDR3 region is CASSILQGRVTEAFF. The CDR3 coding sequence is TGTGCCAGTAGTATACTACAGGGGAGAGTAACTGAAGCTTTCTTT.

The V call is TRBV5-8, the J call TRBJ1-5; 7 bases line up with TRBD1. CDR3 length equals 16 residues. Germline V gene data show CDR1 as SGHTS and CDR2 as YDEGEE. Germline trimming cut 3 bases from V and 0 bases from J; bases unmatched to any gene: 6. CDR3 region: CASSSRTGYSNQPQHF. The CDR3 nucleotides are TGTGCCAGCAGCTCGCGGACAGGCTATAGCAATCAGCCCCAGCATTTT. The whole variable domain, remainder taken from reference TRBV5-8 and TRBJ1-5, is EAGVTQSPTHLIKTRGQQATLRCSPISGHTSVYWYQQALGLGLQFLLWYDEGEERNRGNFPPRFSGRQFPNYSSELNVNALELEDSALYLCASSSRTGYSNQPQHFGDGTRLSIL.

The chain employs TRBV5-1 and TRBJ1-1, with D tentatively TRBD1 (6 bases). V gave up 4 bases and J gave up 1 base, with 14 bases separating them. Germline lookup yields CDR1 SGHRS and CDR2 YFSETQ. This CDR3 is 15 amino acids long. The CDR3 reads CASSPYAGANTEAFF. CDR3 nucleotide sequence: TGCGCCAGCAGCCCCTACGCAGGGGCGAACACTGAAGCTTTCTTT.

The rearrangement joins TRBV5-1 to TRBJ2-1; TRBD2 is a possible D gene (6 bases). CDR3 length: 14 amino acids. Germline V gives CDR1 SGHRS, CDR2 YFSETQ. Trimming pared 4 bases from V and 6 bases from J, leaving 14 bases between. CDR3 DNA sequence: TGCGCCAGCAGCCGCGGGGCTAGCGCCAATGAGCAGTTCTTC. Encoded protein: CASSRGASANEQFF.

The V and J genes are TRBV28 and TRBJ1-5, with 8 bases lining up with TRBD1. Germline V lookup: CDR1 MDHEN, CDR2 SYDVKM. V lost 4 bases to trimming and J lost 2 bases; unmatched junction nucleotides: 13. The length of the CDR3 is 18 residues. The CDR3 spells CASSYPQGAGMRNQPQHF. DNA of the CDR3: TGTGCCAGCAGTTATCCTCAGGGGGCTGGGATGCGCAATCAGCCCCAGCATTTT.

The table lists this clonotype with a count of one. Just one base apart from a much larger clone, this may be a read error. The rearrangement links TRBV9 to TRBJ2-2; TRBD2 aligns across 8 bases. The CDR3 is 14 amino acids. Germline assignment: CDR1 SGDLS and CDR2 YYNGEE. V trimming: 4 bases; J trimming: 6 bases; junction bases outside the gene matches: 5. This CDR3 reads CASSQTSVSGELFF. Written as DNA, the CDR3 is TGTGCCAGCAGCCAGACTAGCGTTTCCGGGGAGCTGTTTTTT.

This clonotype was seen repeatedly, ten times or more. The chain joins TRBV29-1 to TRBJ1-1, with D perhaps matching TRBD1 (5 bases). The CDR3 has 14 amino acids. Trimming pared 0 bases from V and 0 bases from J, leaving 8 bases between. Germline loops: CDR1 SQVTM, CDR2 ANQGSEA. The CDR3, as DNA: TGCAGCGTTGAAGAGGGACGGGTGAACACTGAAGCTTTCTTT. Protein product: CSVEEGRVNTEAFF.

Points on this clonotype: A read error may explain this, as a much larger clone is one base away. The chain couples TRBV12-5 to TRBJ2-1, with TRBD1 as a possible D gene (7 bases). Trimming removed 3 bases at V and 8 bases at J, with 14 bases between. This CDR3 is 14 amino acids long. Germline assignment: CDR1 LGHNT and CDR2 FRNRAP. In DNA form, the CDR3 reads TGTGCTAGTGGTTTTGCGGGACAGTACGATGAGCAGTTCTTC. This codes for CASGFAGQYDEQFF.

This clonotype has ten or more counts. The V gene is TRBV6-1, the J gene TRBJ2-7, with TRBD1 matching 10 bases. The CDR3 totals 14 residues. The V segment lost 6 bases and the J segment 2 bases; nucleotides outside the gene matches: 4. CDR1 and CDR2 from the germline V gene are MNHNS and SASEGT. The CDR3 DNA reads TGTGCCAGCAGGCGGACAGGGGGTGCCTACGAGCAGTACTTC. It is translated as CASRRTGGAYEQYF.

A single count supports this clonotype. The rearrangement links TRBV28 to TRBJ2-6; D is possibly TRBD1 or TRBD2 (5 bases each). The germline V and J ends were trimmed by 5 bases and 3 bases, with 14 bases remaining between them. Germline CDR1 is MDHEN and CDR2 is SYDVKM. There are 16 residues in the CDR3. CDR3 protein: CASSHQLGVGANVLTF. DNA for the CDR3: TGTGCCAGCAGTCACCAATTGGGGGTTGGGGCCAACGTCCTGACTTTC. The entire variable domain, with the rest obtained from reference TRBV28 and TRBJ2-6, is as follows: DVKVTQSSRYLVKRTGEKVFLECVQDMDHENMFWYRQDPGLGLRLIYFSYDVKMKEKGDIPEGYSVSREKKERFSLILESASTNQTSMYLCASSHQLGVGANVLTFGAGSRLTVL.

This clonotype has at least ten counts. This chain joins TRBV5-4 and TRBJ2-7; D gene unclear. The CDR3 runs 12 residues. V lost 2 bases and J lost 7, with 10 bases in between. In germline, CDR1 is SGHNT, CDR2 YYREEE (reference sequence). Here the CDR3 reads CASSLLLGEQYF. In nucleotides, the CDR3 is TGTGCCAGCAGCTTATTGTTGGGAGAGCAGTACTTC.

The table lists this clonotype with many counts. An end of the junction differs from the germline gene, which may be a read error. The chain employs TRBV11-3 and TRBJ2-2, with 7 bases matching TRBD2. CDR1 and CDR2 from the germline V gene are SGHNT and YENEEA. CDR3 size: 11 residues. For the CDR3, the DNA is TGTGCCAGCAGCTTAGGCCGGGAGGTGATTTTT. This translates into CASSLGREVIF.

The DNA for the CDR3 is TGTGCCAGCAGTGAGCCCCCCCTAGCCCGCTACCAAGAGACCCAGTACTTC. Protein sequence: CASSEPPLARYQETQYF. The V gene is TRBV2, the J gene TRBJ2-5; TRBD2 is a possible D gene (5 bases). Germline V gene sequence: CDR1 SNHLY, CDR2 FYNNEI. The V and J ends lost 3 bases and 0 bases respectively, with 17 bases between them. CDR3 length: 17 amino acids.